The rows below give T cell receptor beta chains drawn from one sample of a study of blood T cells in healthy people across ages. Via MiXCR, TCRdb re-called the 5' RACE reads, giving one row per CDR3 protein. Found here are about 780,000 distinct CDR3 sequences, 46% of them singletons; the top ten hold 15% to 20%. Sample: blood. These receptors were collected from an elderly man in good health. Both conserved end residues are part of each CDR3. D genes are given only for firm matches. The size field is filled for only some rows; it gives once, few, many or a size class.

size | J | D | V | CDR3 | DNA
many | TRBJ2-4 | NA | TRBV9 | CASSAAENIQYF | TGTGCCAGCAGCGCCGCAGAGAACATTCAGTACTTC
NA | TRBJ2-7 | NA | TRBV29-1 | CSVVSPYYEQYF | TGCAGCGTTGTGTCTCCTTACTACGAGCAGTACTTC
NA | TRBJ2-3 | TRBD2 | TRBV10-3 | CAISDPPSGRSTDTQYF | TGTGCCATCAGTGACCCGCCGAGCGGGAGGAGCACAGATACGCAGTATTTT
NA | TRBJ2-3 | TRBD2 | TRBV7-3 | CATRLAGTSTDTQYF | TGTGCCACCAGACTAGCGGGGACTAGCACAGATACGCAGTATTTT
NA | TRBJ2-4 | NA | TRBV7-2 | CASSLSGQGKNGQYF | TGTGCCAGCAGCTTAAGTGGGCAGGGAAAGAACGGGCAGTACTTC
many | TRBJ1-2 | TRBD1 | TRBV4-1 | CASGTGDLNYGYTF | TGCGCCAGCGGGACAGGGGACCTAAACTATGGCTACACCTTC
NA | TRBJ2-6 | NA | TRBV9 | CTSSVTGSGANVLTF | TGTACCAGCAGCGTCACAGGGAGTGGGGCCAACGTCCTGACTTTC
NA | TRBJ2-1 | TRBD1 | TRBV5-1 | CASSSDGQGYNEQFF | TGCGCCAGCAGCTCCGATGGACAGGGCTACAATGAGCAGTTCTTC
NA | TRBJ2-3 | TRBD1 | TRBV20-1 | CSARRGQAFTDTQYF | TGCAGTGCTAGAAGAGGACAGGCATTCACAGATACGCAGTATTTT
NA | TRBJ2-3 | NA | TRBV5-1 | CASSLDALSTDTQYF | TGCGCCAGCAGCTTGGATGCACTCTCCACAGATACGCAGTATTTT
NA | TRBJ2-1 | TRBD2 | TRBV12-3/TRBV12-4 | CASSRREFKHEQFF | TGTGCCAGCAGTCGGCGGGAGTTTAAGCATGAGCAGTTCTTC
NA | TRBJ2-5 | NA | TRBV5-1 | CASSFDLSGDQETQYF | TGCGCCAGCAGCTTTGATTTAAGCGGAGATCAAGAGACCCAGTACTTC
NA | TRBJ1-1 | NA | TRBV6-6 | CASAPPGGMNTEAFF | TGTGCCAGCGCCCCGCCCGGGGGTATGAACACTGAAGCTTTCTTT
NA | TRBJ1-2 | TRBD1 | TRBV5-6 | CASTPDRAGYTF | TGTGCCAGCACCCCGGACAGGGCTGGCTACACCTTC
few | TRBJ2-5 | NA | TRBV28 | CASSSTTYQETQYF | TGTGCCAGCAGTTCCACAACTTACCAAGAGACCCAGTACTTC